This TCR beta chain was recorded in a study of blood T cell repertoires in COVID-19. Across the whole study: The analysed material was cDNA or gDNA that came from T cells, B-cell-depleted T cells, or PBMCs.

Authors' methods: It was from reference gene primer amplification that nucleated cell counts were estimated. Assay used: immunoSEQ multiplex PCR; TCRdb lists only in-frame clones, some missing. Clone size and V and J calls were adopted from that table, with D and trimming inferred from the DNA. The table shows approximately 45,000 clones, with 80% to 90% occurring only once. The V gene end was trimmed by 3 bases and the J gene end by 2 bases; junction bases not matched to a gene: 5. This CDR3 has 16 residues. Germline CDR1 SGHDT, CDR2 YYEEEE. Enrollment of patients from Seattle took place during active infection, with longitudinal follow-up.

This rearrangement joins TRBV5-6 to TRBJ1-5; 10 positions match TRBD1. The clonotype comes from a man aged 40-55 years with COVID-19, enrolled during active disease. The sample comprised peripheral blood. CDR3 amino acids: CASSSEGTGGNQPQHF. The CDR3 region has the DNA TGTGCCAGCAGCTCAGAGGGGACAGGGGGCAATCAGCCCCAGCATTTT.